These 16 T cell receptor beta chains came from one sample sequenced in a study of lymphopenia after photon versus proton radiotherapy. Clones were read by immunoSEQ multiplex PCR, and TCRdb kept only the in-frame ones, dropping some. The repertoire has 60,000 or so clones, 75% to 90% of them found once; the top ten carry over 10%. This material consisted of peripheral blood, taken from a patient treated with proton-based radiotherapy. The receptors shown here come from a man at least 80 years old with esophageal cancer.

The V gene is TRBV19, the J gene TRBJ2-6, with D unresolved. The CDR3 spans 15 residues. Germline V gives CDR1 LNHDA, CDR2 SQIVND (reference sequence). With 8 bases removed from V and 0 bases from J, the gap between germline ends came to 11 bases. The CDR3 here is CASGPFVSGANVLTF. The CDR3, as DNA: TGTGCCAGTGGCCCATTCGTCTCTGGGGCCAACGTCCTGACTTTC.

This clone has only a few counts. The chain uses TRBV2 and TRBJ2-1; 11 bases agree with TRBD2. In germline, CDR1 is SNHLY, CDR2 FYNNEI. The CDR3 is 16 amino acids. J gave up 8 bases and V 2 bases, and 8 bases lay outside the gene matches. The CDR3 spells CASSERLAGTGDEQFF. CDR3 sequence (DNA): TGTGCCAGCAGTGAACGACTAGCGGGGACCGGCGATGAGCAGTTCTTC.

CDR3: CASSQGGSSDEQYF. In nucleotides, the CDR3 is TGTGCCAGCAGCCAAGGGGGCAGCAGCGACGAGCAGTACTTC. V is TRBV5-5 and J is TRBJ2-7; TRBD1 matches 7 bases. With V trimmed by 4 bases and J by 5 bases, 9 bases remained unmatched. CDR1 and CDR2 from the germline V gene are SGHKS and YYEKEE (reference sequence). CDR3 length: 14 amino acids. The full variable domain, completed using reference TRBV5-5 and TRBJ2-7, is DAGVTQSPTHLIKTRGQQVTLRCSPISGHKSVSWYQQVLGQGPQFIFQYYEKEERGRGNFPDRFSARQFPNYSSELNVNALLLGDSALYLCASSQGGSSDEQYFGPGTRLTVT.

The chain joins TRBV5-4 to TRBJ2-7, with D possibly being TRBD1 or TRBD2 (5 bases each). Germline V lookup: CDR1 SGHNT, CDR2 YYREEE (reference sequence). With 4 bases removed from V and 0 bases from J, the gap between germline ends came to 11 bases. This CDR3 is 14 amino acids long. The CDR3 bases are TGTGCCAGCAGCGGGACGGGGAGCTCCTACGAGCAGTACTTC. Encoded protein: CASSGTGSSYEQYF. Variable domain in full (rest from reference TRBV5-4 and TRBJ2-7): ETGVTQSPTHLIKTRGQQVTLRCSSQSGHNTVSWYQQALGQGPQFIFQYYREEENGRGNFPPRFSGLQFPNYSSELNVNALELDDSALYLCASSGTGSSYEQYFGPGTRLTVT.

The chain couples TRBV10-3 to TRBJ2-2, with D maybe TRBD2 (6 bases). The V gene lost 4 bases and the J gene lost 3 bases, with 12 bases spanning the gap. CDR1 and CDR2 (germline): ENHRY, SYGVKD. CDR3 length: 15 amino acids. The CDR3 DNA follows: TGTGCCATCAGTGTTTCGGGAGCTGACACCGGGGAGCTGTTTTTT. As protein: CAISVSGADTGELFF.

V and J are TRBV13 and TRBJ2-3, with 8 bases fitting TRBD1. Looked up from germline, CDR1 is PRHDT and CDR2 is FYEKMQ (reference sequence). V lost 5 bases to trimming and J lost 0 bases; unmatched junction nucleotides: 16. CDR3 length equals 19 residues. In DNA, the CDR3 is TGTGCCAGCAGCCTACCTGGGACAGGCATACCCCCTAGCACAGATACGCAGTATTTT. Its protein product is CASSLPGTGIPPSTDTQYF.

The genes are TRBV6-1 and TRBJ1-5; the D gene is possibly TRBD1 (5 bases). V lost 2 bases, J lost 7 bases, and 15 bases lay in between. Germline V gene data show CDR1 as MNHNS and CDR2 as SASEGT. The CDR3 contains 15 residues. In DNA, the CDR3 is TGTGCCAGCAGTGAAATGATGGCAGGGAGACAGCCCCAGCATTTT. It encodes CASSEMMAGRQPQHF.

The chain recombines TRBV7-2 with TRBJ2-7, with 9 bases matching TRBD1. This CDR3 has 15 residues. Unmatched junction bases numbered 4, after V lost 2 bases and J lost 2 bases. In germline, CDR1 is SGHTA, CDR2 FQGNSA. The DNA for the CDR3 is TGTGCCAGCAGCTTAATGGGACAGGGACCCTACGAGCAGTACTTC. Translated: CASSLMGQGPYEQYF.

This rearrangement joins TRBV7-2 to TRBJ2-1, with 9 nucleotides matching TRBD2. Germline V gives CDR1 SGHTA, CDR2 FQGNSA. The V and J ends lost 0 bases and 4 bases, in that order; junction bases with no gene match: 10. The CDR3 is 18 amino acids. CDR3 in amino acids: CASSLARGAGGYYNEQFF. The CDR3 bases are TGTGCCAGCAGCTTAGCGCGAGGAGCGGGGGGCTATTACAATGAGCAGTTCTTC.

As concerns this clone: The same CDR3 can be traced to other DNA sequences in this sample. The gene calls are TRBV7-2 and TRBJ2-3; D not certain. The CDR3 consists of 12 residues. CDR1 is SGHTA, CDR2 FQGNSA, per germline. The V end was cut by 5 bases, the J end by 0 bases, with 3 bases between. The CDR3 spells CASSPSTDTQYF. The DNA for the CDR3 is TGTGCCAGCAGCCCGAGCACAGATACGCAGTATTTT.

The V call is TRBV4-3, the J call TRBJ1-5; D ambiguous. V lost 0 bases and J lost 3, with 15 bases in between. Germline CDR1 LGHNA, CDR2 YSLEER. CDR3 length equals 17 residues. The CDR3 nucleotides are TGCGCCAGCAGCCAAGATGTTGCAGGCTCCTACAATCAGCCCCAGCATTTT. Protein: CASSQDVAGSYNQPQHF.

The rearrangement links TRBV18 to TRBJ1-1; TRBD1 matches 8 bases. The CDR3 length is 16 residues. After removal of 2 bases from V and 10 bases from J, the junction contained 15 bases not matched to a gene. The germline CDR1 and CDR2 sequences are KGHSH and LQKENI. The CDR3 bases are TGTGCCAGCTCACCAAACAGTGGACAGGGATATAGTGGAGCTTTCTTT. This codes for CASSPNSGQGYSGAFF.

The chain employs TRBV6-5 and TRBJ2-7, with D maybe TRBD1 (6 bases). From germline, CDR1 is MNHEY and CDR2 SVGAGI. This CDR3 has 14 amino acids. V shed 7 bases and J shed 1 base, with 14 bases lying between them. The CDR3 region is CASTPTGSSYEQYF. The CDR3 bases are TGTGCCAGCACCCCGACAGGCTCTTCCTACGAGCAGTACTTC.

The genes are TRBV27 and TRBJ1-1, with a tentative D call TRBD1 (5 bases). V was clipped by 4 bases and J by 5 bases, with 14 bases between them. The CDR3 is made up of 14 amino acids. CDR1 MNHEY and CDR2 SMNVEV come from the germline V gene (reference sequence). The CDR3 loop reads CASSSPGVRTEAFF. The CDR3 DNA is TGTGCCAGCAGTTCCCCGGGGGTAAGGACTGAAGCTTTCTTT.

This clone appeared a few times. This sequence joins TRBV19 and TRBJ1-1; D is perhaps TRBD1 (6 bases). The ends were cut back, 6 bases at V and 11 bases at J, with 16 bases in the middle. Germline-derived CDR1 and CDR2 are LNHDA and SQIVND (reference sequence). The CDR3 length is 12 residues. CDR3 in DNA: TGTGCCAGTAGCCCAGGGGTCGGGGAGGCTTTCTTT. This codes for CASSPGVGEAFF.

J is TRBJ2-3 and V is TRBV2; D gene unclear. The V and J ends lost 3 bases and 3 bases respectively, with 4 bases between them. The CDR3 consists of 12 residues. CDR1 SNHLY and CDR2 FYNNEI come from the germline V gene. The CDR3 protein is CASSERTDTQYF. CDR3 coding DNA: TGTGCCAGCAGTGAGAGGACAGATACGCAGTATTTT.